One sample yielded the 16 T cell receptor beta chains listed below, sequenced in a study of early T cells in non-severe SARS-CoV-2 infection. TCRdb called the 5' RACE reads again in MiXCR, with one record for every CDR3 protein. The data contain roughly 48,000 distinct CDR3 sequences, around 8% of them singletons. Sample: whole blood. These TCRs come from an adult who was a healthcare worker with PCR-confirmed SARS-CoV-2 infection or an uninfected control (not recorded which).

This clonotype was detected a few times. The rearrangement links TRBV6-6 to TRBJ1-4, with D tentatively TRBD1 (6 bases). CDR1 is MNHNY and CDR2 is SVGAGI in the germline V gene (reference sequence). V lost 8 bases, J lost 8 bases, and 27 bases lay in between. The CDR3 is 17 residues long. CDR3 bases: TGTGCCAGCGCAAAAGGGGGAAACAGGGCCAAGGGAGAAAAACTGTTTTTT. It is translated as CASAKGGNRAKGEKLFF.

This clonotype was seen a handful of times. The gene calls are TRBV19 and TRBJ2-5; no definite D call. This CDR3 is 13 amino acids long. V dropped 4 bases and J dropped 0 bases, with 6 bases sitting between them. Germline values: CDR1 LNHDA, CDR2 SQIVND (reference sequence). The CDR3: CASSSQHQETQYF. CDR3 bases: TGTGCCAGTAGTAGCCAGCACCAAGAGACCCAGTACTTC.

In its sample, this clonotype was seen many times. The chain carries TRBV28 and TRBJ1-5, with 7 bases that match TRBD1. Germline V gene lookup returns CDR1 MDHEN and CDR2 SYDVKM. The V segment lost 3 bases and the J segment 1 base; nucleotides outside the gene matches: 3. The CDR3 sequence is 15 residues long. The CDR3 bases are TGTGCCAGCAGTTTCCCGGACAGGAGCAATCAGCCCCAGCATTTT. Protein sequence: CASSFPDRSNQPQHF.

This clonotype has more than one count but fewer than ten. J is TRBJ2-7 and V is TRBV19; tentative D call: TRBD2 (5 bases). The V gene lost 5 bases and the J gene lost 2 bases, with 16 bases spanning the gap. The CDR3 extends over 15 amino acids. The germline CDR1 and CDR2 sequences are LNHDA and SQIVND (reference sequence). The CDR3 spells CASSFRSGSAYEQYF. CDR3 coding DNA: TGTGCCAGTAGTTTCCGTTCGGGGTCAGCCTACGAGCAGTACTTC.

This clonotype was counted only a few times. This rearrangement joins TRBV14 to TRBJ2-1, with D maybe TRBD2 (5 bases). V lost 3 bases and J 7 bases, leaving 10 bases between the germline ends. CDR3 size: 13 residues. Germline values: CDR1 SGHDN, CDR2 FVKESK. The CDR3 nucleotides are TGTGCCAGCAGCCAGAGGGTGGCGAATGAGCAGTTCTTC. Protein product: CASSQRVANEQFF.

This clonotype was seen at least ten times. V and J are TRBV3-1 and TRBJ2-7; D is unresolved. The V end lost 5 bases, the J end lost 9 bases, and 17 bases lay between the germline ends. In germline, CDR1 is LGHDT, CDR2 YNNKEL (reference sequence). The CDR3 is 13 residues long. CDR3 DNA: TGTGCCAGCAGCACCGTGGGCCCCGCGGTGCAGTACTTC. It yields the protein CASSTVGPAVQYF.

This clonotype was found a few times. The rearrangement uses TRBV9 and TRBJ2-1; the match to TRBD2 covers 9 bases. Losses at the gene ends were 0 bases for V and 0 bases for J; bases not matched to a gene: 7. CDR3 length: 18 residues. The V gene's germline CDR1 is SGDLS and CDR2 YYNGEE. The DNA of the CDR3 is TGTGCCAGCAGCGTAGTTGGTAGCGGGGGTAGCTCCTACAATGAGCAGTTCTTC. It is translated as CASSVVGSGGSSYNEQFF. Complete variable domain (other parts from reference TRBV9 and TRBJ2-1): DSGVTQTPKHLITATGQRVTLRCSPRSGDLSVYWYQQSLDQGLQFLIQYYNGEERAKGNILERFSAQQFPDLHSELNLSSLELGDSALYFCASSVVGSGGSSYNEQFFGPGTRLTVL.

This clonotype occurred many times. The genes are TRBV12-3 or TRBV12-4 and TRBJ1-2; a possible D gene is TRBD1 (5 bases). The germline V and J ends were trimmed by 3 bases and 0 bases, with 8 bases remaining between them. The CDR3 covers 14 residues. This chain's CDR3 is CASSLAGSNYGYTF. CDR3 sequence (DNA): TGTGCCAGCAGTTTGGCAGGGTCTAACTATGGCTACACCTTC.

In its sample, this clonotype was seen a few times. The chain uses TRBV20-1 and TRBJ1-4, with no clear D. The CDR3 extends over 12 amino acids. Looked up from germline, CDR1 is DFQATT and CDR2 is SNEGSKA (reference sequence). V was pared by 6 bases and J by 11 bases, with 16 bases between. The CDR3 spells CSAVGSGRKLFF. The DNA of the CDR3 is TGCAGTGCAGTGGGGTCGGGGAGGAAACTGTTTTTT.

Comment on this clonotype: Mismatch with germline at one junction end may stem from a read error. V is TRBV30 and J is TRBJ2-2; D is possibly TRBD2 (6 bases). The CDR3 spans 16 residues. The germline V gene encodes CDR1 GTSNPN and CDR2 SVGIG (reference sequence). In nucleotides, the CDR3 is TGTGCCTGGACCAGCTCAGGGAGGTGGAACGCCGGGGAGCTGTTTTTT. This sequence encodes CAWTSSGRWNAGELFF.

On this clonotype itself: A read error may explain this, as a much larger clone is one base away. The chain uses TRBV28 and TRBJ2-3; tentatively, D is TRBD1 or TRBD2 (6 bases each). The CDR3 contains 15 residues. Germline V gives CDR1 MDHEN, CDR2 SYDVKM. The CDR3 region has the DNA TGTGCCAGCAGACCCCCGGGGGCACTCACAGATACGCGGTATTTT. This gives the protein CASRPPGALTDTRYF.

The rearrangement links TRBV27 to TRBJ2-7, with TRBD1 matching 8 bases. Germline V gives CDR1 MNHEY, CDR2 SMNVEV (reference sequence). The CDR3 length is 13 residues. V lost 5 bases and J lost 6; bases outside the gene matches: 6. The CDR3 protein is CASSHAGGGEQYF. The CDR3 nucleotides read TGTGCCAGCAGTCACGCAGGGGGCGGCGAGCAGTACTTC.

This clonotype was counted at least ten times. The V call is TRBV28, the J call TRBJ2-2; 8 nucleotides match TRBD2. This CDR3 spans 13 amino acids. Germline-derived CDR1 and CDR2 are MDHEN and SYDVKM. Germline trimming cut 8 bases from V and 10 bases from J; bases unmatched to any gene: 9. This CDR3 reads CASYSGELSELFF. The CDR3 DNA is TGTGCCAGCTATAGCGGGGAGTTGTCGGAGCTGTTTTTT. Looking up the rest from reference TRBV28 and TRBJ2-2 gives the full variable domain: DVKVTQSSRYLVKRTGEKVFLECVQDMDHENMFWYRQDPGLGLRLIYFSYDVKMKEKGDIPEGYSVSREKKERFSLILESASTNQTSMYLCASYSGELSELFFGEGSRLTVL.

This clonotype was seen only a few times. This sequence joins TRBV12-3 or TRBV12-4 and TRBJ1-1; D perhaps matches TRBD1 (6 bases). V was cut by 3 bases and J by 4 bases, with 12 bases left in between. The CDR3 is made up of 14 amino acids. The CDR3 DNA reads as TGTGCCAGCAGTTTCAGGGGCTTGGGCACTGAAGCTTTCTTT. Its translation: CASSFRGLGTEAFF.

This clonotype was picked up many times. V gene TRBV4-1 combines with J gene TRBJ1-5, with D tentatively TRBD1 (5 bases). With 0 bases removed from V and 0 bases from J, the gap between germline ends came to 15 bases. This CDR3 is built from 18 residues. Germline CDR1 reads MGHRA; CDR2 reads YSYEKL. The CDR3 sequence is CASSQEGSTDISNQPQHF. CDR3 nucleotides: TGCGCCAGCAGCCAAGAAGGGTCGACAGATATTAGCAATCAGCCCCAGCATTTT.

This clonotype turned up a few times. The J gene is TRBJ2-5, the V gene TRBV12-5; D is ambiguous. The CDR3 has 12 residues. Germline-derived CDR1 and CDR2 are LGHNT and FRNRAP. V was trimmed by 1 base and J by 4 bases, leaving 4 bases between them. The CDR3 bases are TGTGCTAGTGGTTTGGGGGCAGAGACCCAGTACTTC. Its protein product is CASGLGAETQYF.